Listed here are 15 T cell receptor beta chains from one sample, sequenced in a study of PD-1 blockade in mismatch repair-deficient tumors. Repertoires were generated with immunoSEQ multiplex PCR, while TCRdb's copy carries only in-frame clones and drops some. Here the sample spans 30,000 to 45,000 clones, approximately 83% being singletons. The material sequenced was PBMCs, taken around 40 weeks after starting pembrolizumab. The receptors shown here come from an adult with mismatch repair-deficient cancer.

V and J are TRBV4-1 and TRBJ2-1, with 10 bases lining up with TRBD1. This CDR3 is 14 amino acids long. The V segment lost 4 bases and the J segment 8 bases; nucleotides outside the gene matches: 5. Germline V gives CDR1 MGHRA, CDR2 YSYEKL. CDR3 loop: CASSPTTGGDEQFF. CDR3 nucleotide sequence: TGCGCCAGCAGCCCAACGACAGGGGGCGATGAGCAGTTCTTC.

V and J are TRBV29-1 and TRBJ2-1, with 8 bases fitting TRBD1. Trimming took 3 bases from V and 10 from J; bases not matched to a gene: 17. Germline V gives CDR1 SQVTM, CDR2 ANQGSEA. The CDR3 is made up of 16 amino acids. The CDR3 loop reads CSVEGLQRTGFKEQFF. The CDR3 nucleotides read TGCAGCGTTGAGGGGCTTCAACGGACAGGGTTTAAGGAGCAGTTCTTC.

This sequence joins TRBV2 and TRBJ1-5; D is possibly TRBD1 (6 bases). CDR1 is SNHLY and CDR2 is FYNNEI in the germline V gene. Trimming took off 7 bases at V and 7 bases at J, with 14 bases between the two ends. The CDR3 sequence is 13 residues long. CDR3 sequence reads: CASTDRLPQPQHF. The CDR3 DNA reads as TGTGCCAGCACAGACAGGCTCCCCCAGCCCCAGCATTTT.

CDR3 bases: TGCAGCGTTCGACGCTCGGACAGCTTGAACACTGAAGCTTTCTTT. It is translated as CSVRRSDSLNTEAFF. V is TRBV29-1 and J is TRBJ1-1; perhaps TRBD1 as D (6 bases). The CDR3 covers 15 residues. V was pared by 5 bases and J by 0 bases, with 16 bases between. In germline, CDR1 is SQVTM, CDR2 ANQGSEA.

The chain is built from TRBV11-2 and TRBJ1-1; 7 positions agree with TRBD1. This CDR3 contains 16 residues. Germline V gene lookup returns CDR1 SGHAT and CDR2 FQNNGV. The ends lost 4 bases at V and 9 bases at J; junction bases unmatched: 17. The DNA for the CDR3 is TGTGCCAGCAGCTCGAGGACAGGACAGGATTTCCACAAAGCTTTCTTT. Encoded protein: CASSSRTGQDFHKAFF.

The gene calls are TRBV12-5 and TRBJ1-1, with D perhaps matching TRBD1 (5 bases). V was shortened by 3 bases and J by 4 bases, with 9 bases between the two germline ends. Germline CDR1 is LGHNT and CDR2 is FRNRAP. This CDR3 is built from 13 residues. The CDR3 sequence: CASGFRGGTEAFF. CDR3 nucleotide sequence: TGTGCTAGTGGTTTTCGGGGGGGCACTGAAGCTTTCTTT.

The rearrangement joins TRBV6-5 to TRBJ1-1; 7 bases align to TRBD1. The V gene end was trimmed by 2 bases and the J gene end by 1 base; junction bases not matched to a gene: 4. This CDR3 is built from 15 residues. CDR1 and CDR2 from the germline V gene are MNHEY and SVGAGI. CDR3 nucleotides: TGTGCCAGCAGTTACCTGGGACAGACGAACACTGAAGCTTTCTTT. This codes for CASSYLGQTNTEAFF.

V gene TRBV7-3 combines with J gene TRBJ2-2, with D tentatively TRBD2 (5 bases). Trimming shortened V by 1 base and J by 5 bases, and 8 bases separated the two germline ends. CDR1 SGHTA and CDR2 FQGTGA come from the germline V gene. There are 14 residues in the CDR3. The CDR3 nucleotides read TGTGCCAGCAGCTTAAAGGGAGATACCGGGGAGCTGTTTTTT. Its protein product is CASSLKGDTGELFF.

The genes are TRBV28 and TRBJ2-7; 9 bases fit TRBD1. The J segment lost 6 bases and the V segment lost 5 bases, leaving 11 bases of the junction unmatched. The CDR3 sequence is 15 residues long. CDR1 is MDHEN, CDR2 SYDVKM, per germline. The CDR3 spells CASSVTGTGRREQYF. The CDR3 DNA follows: TGTGCCAGCAGTGTGACCGGGACAGGGAGACGCGAGCAGTACTTC.

This sequence joins TRBV29-1 and TRBJ2-5; 7 bases match TRBD2. This CDR3 is built from 12 residues. Germline lookup yields CDR1 SQVTM and CDR2 ANQGSEA. The CDR3 nucleotides are TGCAGTACCTTGGGAGGGGACGAGACCCAGTACTTC. Amino acids: CSTLGGDETQYF.

The CDR3 sequence is CASKSTSGNTDTQYF. The CDR3 DNA reads as TGTGCCAGCAAGTCGACTAGCGGTAACACAGATACGCAGTATTTT. The chain recombines TRBV2 with TRBJ2-3; TRBD2 matches at 9 bases. V was clipped by 7 bases and J by 2 bases; unmatched bases: 7. CDR1 is SNHLY, CDR2 FYNNEI, per germline. The CDR3 is 15 residues long. The variable domain in full, completed from reference TRBV2 and TRBJ2-3, reads EPEVTQTPSHQVTQMGQEVILRCVPISNHLYFYWYRQILGQKVEFLVSFYNNEISEKSEIFDDQFSVERPDGSNFTLKIRSTKLEDSAMYFCASKSTSGNTDTQYFGPGTRLTVL.

This chain links TRBV5-1 with TRBJ2-3; TRBD2 matches at 10 bases. The CDR3 is 16 amino acids. V gave up 7 bases and J gave up 1 base; unmatched junction bases: 9. The germline gives CDR1 SGHRS, CDR2 YFSETQ. The CDR3 nucleotides read TGCGCCAGCGCAGGGTCTAGCGGGAGTGGCACAGATACGCAGTATTTT. Translating gives CASAGSSGSGTDTQYF.

This chain joins TRBV19 and TRBJ2-3, with 7 nucleotides matching TRBD1. The CDR3 spans 13 residues. The V gene end was trimmed by 5 bases and the J gene end by 5 bases; junction bases not matched to a gene: 4. Germline V gene lookup returns CDR1 LNHDA and CDR2 SQIVND (reference sequence). The CDR3 DNA is TGTGCCAGTAGTCGGGACAGAGGAGATACGCAGTATTTT. It encodes CASSRDRGDTQYF.

This chain links TRBV6-5 with TRBJ1-1; a weak D match, TRBD1 (5 bases). The CDR3 is 16 amino acids. Per the germline V gene, CDR1 is MNHEY and CDR2 is SVGAGI. V was shortened by 0 bases and J by 1 base, with 12 bases between the two germline ends. The DNA for the CDR3 is TGTGCCAGCAGTTACTCGACAGTGAAAGGGAACACTGAAGCTTTCTTT. Protein sequence: CASSYSTVKGNTEAFF.

The chain carries TRBV4-1 and TRBJ2-3, with D uncertain. CDR1 MGHRA and CDR2 YSYEKL come from the germline V gene. V was shortened by 0 bases and J by 3 bases, with 10 bases between the two germline ends. The CDR3 loop spans 15 amino acids. CDR3 coding DNA: TGCGCCAGCAGCCAAGAAGAGAGGATGACAGATACGCAGTATTTT. Translating gives CASSQEERMTDTQYF.